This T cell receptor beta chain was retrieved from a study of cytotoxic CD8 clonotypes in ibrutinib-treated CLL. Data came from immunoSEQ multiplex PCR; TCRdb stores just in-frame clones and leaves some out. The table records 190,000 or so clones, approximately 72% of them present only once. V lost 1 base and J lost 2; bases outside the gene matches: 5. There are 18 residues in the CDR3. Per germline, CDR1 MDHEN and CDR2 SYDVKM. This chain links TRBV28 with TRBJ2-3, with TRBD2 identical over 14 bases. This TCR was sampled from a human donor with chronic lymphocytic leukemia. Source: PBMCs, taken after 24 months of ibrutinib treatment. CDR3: CASSLLGLAGDFTDTQYF. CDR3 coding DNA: TGTGCCAGCAGTTTATTGGGACTAGCGGGGGATTTCACAGATACGCAGTATTTT.